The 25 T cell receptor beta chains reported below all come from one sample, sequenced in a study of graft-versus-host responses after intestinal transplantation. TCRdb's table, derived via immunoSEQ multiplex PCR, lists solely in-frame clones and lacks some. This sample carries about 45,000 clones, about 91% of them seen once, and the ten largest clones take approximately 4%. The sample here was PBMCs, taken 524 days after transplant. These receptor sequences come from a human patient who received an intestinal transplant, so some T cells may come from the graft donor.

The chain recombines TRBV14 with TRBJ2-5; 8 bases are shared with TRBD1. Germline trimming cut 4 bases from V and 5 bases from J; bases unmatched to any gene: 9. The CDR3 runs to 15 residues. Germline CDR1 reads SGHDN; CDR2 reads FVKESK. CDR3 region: CASSPQITGGETQYF. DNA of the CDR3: TGTGCCAGCAGCCCCCAGATCACAGGGGGGGAGACCCAGTACTTC. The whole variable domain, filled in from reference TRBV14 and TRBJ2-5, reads EAGVTQFPSHSVIEKGQTVTLRCDPISGHDNLYWYRRVMGKEIKFLLHFVKESKQDESGMPNNRFLAERTGGTYSTLKVQPAELEDSGVYFCASSPQITGGETQYFGPGTRLLVL.

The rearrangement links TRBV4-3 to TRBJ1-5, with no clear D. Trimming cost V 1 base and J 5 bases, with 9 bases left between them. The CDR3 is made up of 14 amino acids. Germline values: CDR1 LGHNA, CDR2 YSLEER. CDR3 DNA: TGCGCCAGCAGCCAAGTCAGAGGCGATCAGCCCCAGCATTTT. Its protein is CASSQVRGDQPQHF.

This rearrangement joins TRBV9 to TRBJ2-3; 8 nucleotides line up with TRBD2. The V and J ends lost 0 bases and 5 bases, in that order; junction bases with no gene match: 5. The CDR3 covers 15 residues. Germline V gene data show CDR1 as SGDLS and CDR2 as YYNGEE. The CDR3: CASSVGGLGVDTQYF. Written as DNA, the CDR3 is TGTGCCAGCAGCGTAGGGGGACTAGGGGTAGATACGCAGTATTTT.

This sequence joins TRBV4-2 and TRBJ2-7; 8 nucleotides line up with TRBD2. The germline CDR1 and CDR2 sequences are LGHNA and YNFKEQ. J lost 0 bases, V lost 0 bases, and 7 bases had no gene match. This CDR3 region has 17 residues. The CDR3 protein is CASSQDRGRTRSYEQYF. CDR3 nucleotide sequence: TGTGCCAGCAGCCAAGATCGCGGGAGGACCCGCTCCTACGAGCAGTACTTC.

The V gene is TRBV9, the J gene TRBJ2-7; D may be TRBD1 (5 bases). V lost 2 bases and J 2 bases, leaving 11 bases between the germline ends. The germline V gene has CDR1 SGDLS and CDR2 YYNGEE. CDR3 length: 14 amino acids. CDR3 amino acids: CASSVGDSTYEQYF. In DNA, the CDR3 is TGTGCCAGCAGCGTTGGAGACAGTACCTACGAGCAGTACTTC.

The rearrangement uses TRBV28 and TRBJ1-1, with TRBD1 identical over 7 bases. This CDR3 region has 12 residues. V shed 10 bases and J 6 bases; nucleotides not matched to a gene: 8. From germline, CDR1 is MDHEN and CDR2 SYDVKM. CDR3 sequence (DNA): TGTGCCATCCACAGGGGTAGTGCTGAAGCTTTCTTT. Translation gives CAIHRGSAEAFF.

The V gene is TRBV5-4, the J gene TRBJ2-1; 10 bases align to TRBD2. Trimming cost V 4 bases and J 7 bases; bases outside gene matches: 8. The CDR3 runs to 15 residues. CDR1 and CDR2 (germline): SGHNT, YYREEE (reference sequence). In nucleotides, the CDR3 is TGTGCCAGCAGCCTAGCGGGAGTAGGGGAAAATGAGCAGTTCTTC. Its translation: CASSLAGVGENEQFF.

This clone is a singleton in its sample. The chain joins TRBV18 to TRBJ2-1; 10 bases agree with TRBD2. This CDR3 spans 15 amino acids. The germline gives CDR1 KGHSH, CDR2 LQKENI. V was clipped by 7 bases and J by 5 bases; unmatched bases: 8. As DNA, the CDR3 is TGTGCCAGCTTGCCAAGCGGGAGGGCGGACAATGAGCAGTTCTTC. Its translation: CASLPSGRADNEQFF.

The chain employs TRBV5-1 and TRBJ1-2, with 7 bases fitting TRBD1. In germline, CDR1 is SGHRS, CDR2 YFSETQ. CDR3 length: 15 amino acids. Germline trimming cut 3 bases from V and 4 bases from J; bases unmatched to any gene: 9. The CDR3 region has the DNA TGCGCCAGCAGCTGGGAAGGGGGCGGCGGCTATGGCTACACCTTC. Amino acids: CASSWEGGGGYGYTF.

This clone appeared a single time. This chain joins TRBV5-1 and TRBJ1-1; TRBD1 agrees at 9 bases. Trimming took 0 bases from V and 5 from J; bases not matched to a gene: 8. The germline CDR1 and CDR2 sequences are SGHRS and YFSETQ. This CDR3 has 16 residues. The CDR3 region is CASSLESGQGNTEAFF. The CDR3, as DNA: TGCGCCAGCAGCTTGGAGTCGGGACAGGGTAATACTGAAGCTTTCTTT.

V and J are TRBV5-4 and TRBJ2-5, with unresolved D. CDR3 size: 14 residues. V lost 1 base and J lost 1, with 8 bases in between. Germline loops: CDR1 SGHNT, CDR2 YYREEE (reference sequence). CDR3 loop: CASSLKGPQETQYF. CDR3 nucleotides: TGTGCCAGCAGCTTGAAAGGCCCCCAAGAGACCCAGTACTTC.

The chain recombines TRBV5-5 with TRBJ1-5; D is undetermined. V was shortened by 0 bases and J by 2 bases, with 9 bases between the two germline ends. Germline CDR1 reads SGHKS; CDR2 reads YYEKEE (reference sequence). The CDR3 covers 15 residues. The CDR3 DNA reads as TGTGCCAGCAGCTTGGAGGGAGGAGGCAATCAGCCCCAGCATTTT. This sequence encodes CASSLEGGGNQPQHF.

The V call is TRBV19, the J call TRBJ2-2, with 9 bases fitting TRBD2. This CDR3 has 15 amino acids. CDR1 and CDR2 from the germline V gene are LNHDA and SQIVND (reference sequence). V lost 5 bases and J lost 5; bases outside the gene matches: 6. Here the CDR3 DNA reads TGTGCCAGTAGTGGTAGCGGGAGTCATACCGGGGAGCTGTTTTTT. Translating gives CASSGSGSHTGELFF.

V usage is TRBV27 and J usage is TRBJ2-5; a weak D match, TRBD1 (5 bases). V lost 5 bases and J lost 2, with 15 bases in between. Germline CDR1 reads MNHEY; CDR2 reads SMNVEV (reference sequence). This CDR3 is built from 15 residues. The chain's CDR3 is CASSPSLGVQETQYF. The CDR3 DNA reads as TGTGCCAGCAGTCCAAGCTTAGGGGTACAAGAGACCCAGTACTTC.

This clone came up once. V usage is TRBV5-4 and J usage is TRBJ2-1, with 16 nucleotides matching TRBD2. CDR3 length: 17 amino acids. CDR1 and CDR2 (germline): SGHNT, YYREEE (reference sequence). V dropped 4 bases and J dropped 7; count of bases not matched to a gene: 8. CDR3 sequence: CASSKGLAGGEGNEQFF. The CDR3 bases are TGTGCCAGCAGCAAGGGACTAGCGGGAGGGGAGGGGAATGAGCAGTTCTTC.

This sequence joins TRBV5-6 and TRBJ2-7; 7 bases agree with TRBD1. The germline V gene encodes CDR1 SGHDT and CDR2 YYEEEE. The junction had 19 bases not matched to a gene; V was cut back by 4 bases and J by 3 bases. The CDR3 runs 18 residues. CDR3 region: CASSLPRHPGTEGYEQYF. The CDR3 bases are TGTGCCAGCAGCCTGCCCCGTCATCCCGGGACAGAAGGCTACGAGCAGTACTTC.

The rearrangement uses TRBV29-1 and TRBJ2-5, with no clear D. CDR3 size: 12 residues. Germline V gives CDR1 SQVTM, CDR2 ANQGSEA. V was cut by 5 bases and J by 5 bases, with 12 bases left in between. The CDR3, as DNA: TGCAGCGTTTCTACGGTGTCGGAGACCCAGTACTTC. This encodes CSVSTVSETQYF.

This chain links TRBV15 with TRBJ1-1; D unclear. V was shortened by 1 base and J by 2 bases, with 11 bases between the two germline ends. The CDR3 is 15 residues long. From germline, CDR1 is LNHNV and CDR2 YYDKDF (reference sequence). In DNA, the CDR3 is TGTGCCACCAGCAGAGGGAGTCGGGCAAACACTGAAGCTTTCTTT. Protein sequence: CATSRGSRANTEAFF.

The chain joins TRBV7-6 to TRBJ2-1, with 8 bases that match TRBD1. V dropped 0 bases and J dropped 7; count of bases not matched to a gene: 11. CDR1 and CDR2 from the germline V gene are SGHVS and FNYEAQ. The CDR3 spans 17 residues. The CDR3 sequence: CASSLALQGAGLNEQFF. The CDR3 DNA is TGTGCCAGCAGCTTAGCATTGCAGGGGGCCGGGTTAAATGAGCAGTTCTTC.

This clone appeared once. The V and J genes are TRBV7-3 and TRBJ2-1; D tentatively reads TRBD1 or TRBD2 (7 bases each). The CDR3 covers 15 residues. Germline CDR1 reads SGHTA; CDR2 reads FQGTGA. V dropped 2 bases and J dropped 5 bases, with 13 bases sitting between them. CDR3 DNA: TGTGCCAGCAGCTTAGCAGGGGGAGGGAACAATGAGCAGTTCTTC. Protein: CASSLAGGGNNEQFF.

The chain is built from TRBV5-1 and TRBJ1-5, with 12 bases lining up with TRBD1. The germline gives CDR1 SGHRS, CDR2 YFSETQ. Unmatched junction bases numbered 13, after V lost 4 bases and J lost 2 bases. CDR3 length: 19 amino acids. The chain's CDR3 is CASSPGPPGQGAGNQPQHF. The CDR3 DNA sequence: TGCGCCAGCAGCCCGGGCCCCCCGGGACAGGGGGCCGGCAATCAGCCCCAGCATTTT.

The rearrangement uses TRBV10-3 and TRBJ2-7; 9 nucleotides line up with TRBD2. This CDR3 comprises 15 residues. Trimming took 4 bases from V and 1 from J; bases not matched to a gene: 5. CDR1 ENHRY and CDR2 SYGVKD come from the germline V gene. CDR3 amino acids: CAISVSSGSSYEQYF. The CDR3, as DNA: TGTGCCATCAGTGTGAGTAGCGGGAGTTCCTACGAGCAGTACTTC.

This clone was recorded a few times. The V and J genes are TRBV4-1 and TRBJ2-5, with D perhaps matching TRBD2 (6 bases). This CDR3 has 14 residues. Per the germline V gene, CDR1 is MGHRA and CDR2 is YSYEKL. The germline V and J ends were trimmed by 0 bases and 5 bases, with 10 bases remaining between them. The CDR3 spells CASSQESGWETQYF. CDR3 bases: TGCGCCAGCAGCCAAGAGAGCGGGTGGGAGACCCAGTACTTC.

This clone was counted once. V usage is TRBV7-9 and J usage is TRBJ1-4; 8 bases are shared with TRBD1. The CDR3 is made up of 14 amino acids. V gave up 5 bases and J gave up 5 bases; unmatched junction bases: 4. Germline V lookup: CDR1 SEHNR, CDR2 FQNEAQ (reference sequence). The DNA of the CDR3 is TGTGCCAGCAGCCGGGGACAGGAGAATGAAAAACTGTTTTTT. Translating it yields CASSRGQENEKLFF.

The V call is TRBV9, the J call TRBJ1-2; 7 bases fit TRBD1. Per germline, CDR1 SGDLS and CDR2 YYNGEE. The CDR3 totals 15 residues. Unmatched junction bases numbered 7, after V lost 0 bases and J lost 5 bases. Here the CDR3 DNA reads TGTGCCAGCAGCGTAGCTACTGACAGGGCTTATGGCTACACCTTC. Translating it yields CASSVATDRAYGYTF.